The entry that follows covers one T cell receptor beta chain sequence. Its recognized antigen is unknown. Base qualities are not at hand, and no much larger clone is one base apart. This sample was taken from a study of CD8 T cells in ankylosing spondylitis (dated by TCRdb to 2016 to 2017). Some background on the complete study: To find TCR variants linked to disease, the study profiled T cell receptor beta repertoires in ankylosing spondylitis patients and healthy donors. The whole study cohort included 90 to 120 healthy donors and over 20 ankylosing spondylitis patients. Peripheral blood was sampled, and synovial fluid was additionally collected from ankylosing spondylitis patients. General conclusions and limits of the study: Blood from ankylosing spondylitis patients appeared to be characterized by a TCR beta motif composed of about 8 highly homologous amino acid variants. Significant enrichment of the disease-linked clones was reported in matched synovial fluid samples from ankylosing spondylitis patients. The disease-linked clones had a CD8+ phenotype and were found at relatively low frequencies in peripheral blood. Some motif variants had previously been reported in the synovial fluid and blood of reactive arthritis patients, which suggests shared mechanisms of disease initiation.

Unmatched junction bases come to 8, with V trimmed by 0 bases and J by 9 bases. CDR1 is given as DFQATT and CDR2 as SNEGSKA, both from the germline V gene (reference sequence). The CDR3 runs 15 amino acids, cysteine and phenylalanine included. The retained sequence is limited to the CDR3, 45 bases, with the frame set at the first base. TCRdb shows the sequencer as Illumina HiSeq 2500. TCR beta libraries were prepared by quantitative 5'-RACE with molecular barcodes. Turning to the authors' computational methods: Disease-linked TCR variants were identified with a new computational method built on a probabilistic model of VDJ rearrangement. The public sequencing data were trimmed at Q25 with fastp and processed into clonotypes with MiXCR by TCRdb, which kept only in-frame beta chains. Rows matching on CDR3 protein sequence are summarized as one entry with the most common DNA and genes. For this entry, the V and J calls and clone size follow TCRdb and not the study's own pipeline. Within this sample are around 770,000 distinct CDR3 sequences, with around a fifth of them counted one time only. The ten largest make up around a fifth of the sample.

The rearranged chain carries TRBV20-1 and TRBJ2-1; the junction holds 10 bases that match TRBD2. The TCR was taken from a male donor with ankylosing spondylitis. Material for sequencing was blood, either unsorted or a sorted T cell fraction (not recorded which). The bases read TGCAGTGCTAGAGATCTAGCGGGAGAACTAAGTGAGCAGTTCTTC. Its protein is CSARDLAGELSEQFF.